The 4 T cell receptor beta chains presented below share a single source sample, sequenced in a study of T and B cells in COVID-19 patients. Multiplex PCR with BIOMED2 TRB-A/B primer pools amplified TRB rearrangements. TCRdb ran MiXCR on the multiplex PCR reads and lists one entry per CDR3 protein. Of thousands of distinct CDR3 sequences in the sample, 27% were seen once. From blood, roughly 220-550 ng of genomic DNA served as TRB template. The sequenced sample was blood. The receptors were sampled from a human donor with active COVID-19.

CDR3 nucleotide sequence: TGTGCCAGCAGCCCCCCATCGGGGCTCGAGCAGTACTTC. Translated: CASSPPSGLEQYF. This chain joins TRBV7-6 and TRBJ2-7; D tentatively reads TRBD1 or TRBD2 (5 bases each). V was trimmed by 5 bases and J by 6 bases, leaving 14 bases between them. The CDR3 has 13 residues. Germline V CDR1 and CDR2: SGHVS, FNYEAQ.

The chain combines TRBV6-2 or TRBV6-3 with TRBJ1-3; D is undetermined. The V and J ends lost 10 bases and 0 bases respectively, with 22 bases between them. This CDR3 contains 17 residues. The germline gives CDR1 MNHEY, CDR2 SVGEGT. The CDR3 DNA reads TGTGCCATCCGCCCCGCCGCAGAGCAAATCTCTGGAAACACCATATATTTT. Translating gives CAIRPAAEQISGNTIYF.

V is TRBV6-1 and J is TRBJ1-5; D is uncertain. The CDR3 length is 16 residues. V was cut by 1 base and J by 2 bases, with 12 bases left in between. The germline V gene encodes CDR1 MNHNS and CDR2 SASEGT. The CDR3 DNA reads TGTGCCAGCAGTGAAGGGTGGAGTAGTGGCAATCAGCCCCAGCATTTT. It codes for CASSEGWSSGNQPQHF.

The CDR3 bases are TGCGCCAGCAGTCGAACTAGCGGGAGGGATACGCAGTATTTT. Its protein is CASSRTSGRDTQYF. The chain links TRBV5-1 to TRBJ2-3, with TRBD2 identical over 12 bases. The CDR3 runs to 14 residues. After removal of 5 bases from V and 6 bases from J, the junction contained 4 bases not matched to a gene. CDR1 and CDR2 (germline): SGHRS, YFSETQ.